These 17 T cell receptor beta chains were sequenced from one sample in a study of Tregs in tolerant kidney transplant recipients. This table comes from immunoSEQ multiplex PCR, and its TCRdb copy is limited to in-frame clones, with some not included. The sample has about 30,000 clones; the top ten hold about 15%. Sequenced here: CD8+ T cells from blood, sampled before the transplant. These TCRs come from a human donor who received a combined kidney and bone marrow transplant.

As to this clone: The CDR3 is cut off 3 residues early in the read; its end comes from the germline J gene. The V and J genes are TRBV20-1 and TRBJ2-1; TRBD2 matches 10 bases. Unmatched junction bases numbered 13, after V lost 1 base and J lost 4 bases. In germline, CDR1 is DFQATT, CDR2 SNEGSKA (reference sequence). The CDR3 has 18 residues. CDR3 DNA (partial): TGCAGTGCTAGAGCCCCAATCCTAGCGGGAGATGAGTACAATGAG. It translates to CSARAPILAGDEYNE. The complete CDR3 sequence is CSARAPILAGDEYNEQFF.

A remark on this clone: One end of the junction does not line up with germline, which may come from a read error. The read terminates 3 residues ahead of where the CDR3 ends, so the germline J gene completes it. The chain recombines TRBV4-2 with TRBJ1-2; 7 bases map to TRBD1. This CDR3 comprises 15 residues. Germline CDR1 is LGHNA and CDR2 is YNFKEQ. This chain's CDR3 is CASSQDRASALGYTF. The covered CDR3 bases are TGCGCCAGCAGCCAAGACAGGGCGTCTGCCCTTGGC.

A note on this clone: Read coverage stops 3 residues before the CDR3 terminus; the germline J gene supplies the remainder. The V gene is TRBV7-9, the J gene TRBJ2-5; 7 nucleotides align to TRBD1. Germline V lookup: CDR1 SEHNR, CDR2 FQNEAQ (reference sequence). This CDR3 spans 14 amino acids. After removal of 3 bases from V and 0 bases from J, the junction contained 1 base not matched to a gene. CDR3 residues: CASSLTGNQETQYF. The covered CDR3 bases are TGTGCCAGCAGCTTGACAGGGAACCAAGAGACC.

About this clone itself: The CDR3 end falls 3 residues outside the read, so it is completed with the germline J gene. This chain connects TRBV7-3 to TRBJ2-5, with 13 bases matching TRBD2. The CDR3 consists of 17 residues. V shed 4 bases, J shed 2 bases, and the junction held 7 bases outside the gene matches. Germline CDR1 SGHTA, CDR2 FQGTGA. CDR3 loop: CASSSKGLAGLQETQYF. CDR3 DNA (partial): TGTGCCAGCAGCTCCAAGGGACTAGCGGGACTTCAAGAGACC.

The CDR3 loop reads CASSWEGGMNTEAFF. CDR3 bases read: TGTGCCAGTAGCTGGGAAGGGGGTATGAACACTGAA. The chain joins TRBV19 to TRBJ1-1; D may be TRBD1 (6 bases). The read gets to within 3 residues of the CDR3 end, and the germline J gene fills in the rest. The germline gives CDR1 LNHDA, CDR2 SQIVND (reference sequence). CDR3 size: 15 residues. V gave up 6 bases and J gave up 0 bases, with 14 bases separating them.

About this clone: The sequenced fragment ends 3 residues before the CDR3 boundary, so the rest is inferred from the germline J gene. This chain links TRBV6-2 or TRBV6-3 with TRBJ2-7, with D possibly matching TRBD2 (6 bases). The V end lost 6 bases, the J end lost 3 bases, and 12 bases lay between the germline ends. Germline loops: CDR1 MNHEY, CDR2 SVGEGT. This CDR3 spans 13 amino acids. The sequenced part of the CDR3 DNA is TGTGCCAGCAGCCTGGGACTTCTCTACGAG. Translating it yields CASSLGLLYE. In full, the CDR3 is CASSLGLLYEQYF.

Concerning this clone: The CDR3 goes on 3 residues after the read ends, and that part is filled in from the germline J gene. The rearrangement joins TRBV2 to TRBJ1-5, with D maybe TRBD1 (5 bases). V was shortened by 7 bases and J by 4 bases, with 17 bases between the two germline ends. The CDR3 extends over 15 amino acids. CDR1 SNHLY and CDR2 FYNNEI come from the germline V gene. The CDR3 here is CASTPGTLANQPQHF. CDR3 bases read: TGTGCCAGCACCCCCGGGACTCTGGCAAATCAGCCC. Full variable domain (outside the CDR3, taken from reference TRBV2 and TRBJ1-5): EPEVTQTPSHQVTQMGQEVILRCVPISNHLYFYWYRQILGQKVEFLVSFYNNEISEKSEIFDDQFSVERPDGSNFTLKIRSTKLEDSAMYFCASTPGTLANQPQHFGDGTRLSIL.

Worth noting for this clone: The CDR3 goes on 3 residues after the read ends, and that part is filled in from the germline J gene. V gene TRBV20-1 combines with J gene TRBJ2-7; 7 bases align to TRBD1. Germline values: CDR1 DFQATT, CDR2 SNEGSKA (reference sequence). There are 13 residues in the CDR3. V lost 3 bases and J lost 5; bases outside the gene matches: 7. The sequenced part of the CDR3 DNA is TGCAGTGCTAGTTGGGGACAGAGCCACGAG. Translated, it gives CSASWGQSHE. The full CDR3 protein reads CSASWGQSHEQYF.

Points on this clone: The observed sequence ends 3 residues before the CDR3 terminus, with the missing tail filled in from the germline J gene. This chain links TRBV5-6 with TRBJ2-7, with D possibly TRBD1 on 6 matching bases. Germline V gene data show CDR1 as SGHDT and CDR2 as YYEEEE. Trimming stripped 1 base from V and 3 bases from J, with 11 bases between. CDR3 size: 14 residues. The CDR3 bases that were read are TGTGCCAGCAGCTTGTCAGGGGTGTTCTACGAG. This encodes CASSLSGVFYE. The complete CDR3 reads CASSLSGVFYEQYF.

About this clone itself: The CDR3 end is not reached by the read, which stops 3 residues before it; the germline J gene fills it in. The rearrangement links TRBV19 to TRBJ2-7; 8 bases are a match to TRBD1. Germline V gene data show CDR1 as LNHDA and CDR2 as SQIVND (reference sequence). The CDR3 runs to 15 residues. The V gene end was trimmed by 6 bases and the J gene end by 3 bases; junction bases not matched to a gene: 10. The CDR3 protein is CASRPSGGEGYEQYF. CDR3 DNA (partial): TGTGCCAGTAGACCTTCAGGGGGCGAGGGCTACGAG.

A word on this clone: The read is 3 residues too short to cover the CDR3 end, so that end is filled in from the germline J gene. This chain uses TRBV19 with TRBJ1-1; 9 bases are shared with TRBD1. The V segment lost 7 bases and the J segment 5 bases; nucleotides outside the gene matches: 5. Germline CDR1 LNHDA, CDR2 SQIVND (reference sequence). There are 13 residues in the CDR3. The part of the CDR3 DNA that was read is TGTGCCAGTAACTCCGGGACAGGGACTGAA. Its translation: CASNSGTGTE. In full, the CDR3 reads CASNSGTGTEAFF. The variable domain in full, completed from reference TRBV19 and TRBJ1-1, reads DGGITQSPKYLFRKEGQNVTLSCEQNLNHDAMYWYRQDPGQGLRLIYYSQIVNDFQKGDIAEGYSVSREKKESFPLTVTSAQKNPTAFYLCASNSGTGTEAFFGQGTRLTVV.

Remarks on this clone: The read terminates 3 residues before the CDR3 end, so the remaining end is supplied by the germline J gene. The chain combines TRBV20-1 with TRBJ2-1; D might be TRBD2 (5 bases). The ends were cut back, 0 bases at V and 2 bases at J, with 8 bases in the middle. The CDR3 extends over 14 amino acids. The V gene's germline CDR1 is DFQATT and CDR2 SNEGSKA (reference sequence). The CDR3 loop reads CSAREAETYNEQFF. Partial CDR3 DNA: TGCAGTGCTAGAGAAGCGGAAACCTACAATGAG.

On this clone: Read sequence stops 3 residues before the CDR3 end, and the germline J gene provides the missing end. The V call is TRBV20-1, the J call TRBJ2-1; 12 bases agree with TRBD2. The trim removed 5 bases at V and 9 bases at J, leaving 8 bases unmatched. This CDR3 has 14 amino acids. Germline assignment: CDR1 DFQATT and CDR2 SNEGSKA (reference sequence). The CDR3 sequence is CSASTGLAGFEQFF. The covered CDR3 bases are TGCAGTGCTTCGACCGGACTAGCGGGGTTTGAG.

As concerns this clone: The read halts 3 residues ahead of the CDR3 end, with the missing end drawn from the germline J gene. The V gene is TRBV9, the J gene TRBJ2-2, with D uncertain. The CDR3 runs 13 residues. Germline-derived CDR1 and CDR2 are SGDLS and YYNGEE. V shed 0 bases and J shed 4 bases, with 4 bases lying between them. CDR3 residues: CASSVDSTGELFF. Incomplete CDR3 DNA: TGTGCCAGCAGCGTAGATAGCACCGGGGAG. The complete variable domain, with remaining parts taken from reference TRBV9 and TRBJ2-2, reads DSGVTQTPKHLITATGQRVTLRCSPRSGDLSVYWYQQSLDQGLQFLIQYYNGEERAKGNILERFSAQQFPDLHSELNLSSLELGDSALYFCASSVDSTGELFFGEGSRLTVL.

A note on this clone: The CDR3 end lies 3 residues beyond the end of the read and is filled in from the germline J gene. The chain uses TRBV6-2 or TRBV6-3 and TRBJ2-5; 10 bases fit TRBD2. The V segment lost 6 bases and the J segment 1 base; nucleotides outside the gene matches: 11. The CDR3 length is 17 residues. The germline CDR1 and CDR2 sequences are MNHEY and SVGEGT. The CDR3 reads CASSPLISGRLQETQYF. The CDR3 DNA, read in part, is TGTGCCAGCAGCCCCCTGATTAGCGGGAGGCTCCAAGAGACC.

In the case of this clone: The CDR3 goes on 3 residues after the read ends, and that part is filled in from the germline J gene. V is TRBV5-1 and J is TRBJ2-7, with TRBD2 matching over 7 bases. V trimming: 2 bases; J trimming: 0 bases; junction bases outside the gene matches: 2. From germline, CDR1 is SGHRS and CDR2 YFSETQ. The CDR3 runs to 14 residues. This CDR3 reads CASSFGGSSYEQYF. Incomplete CDR3 DNA: TGCGCCAGCAGCTTTGGCGGGAGCTCCTACGAG.

About this clone itself: Coverage ceases 3 residues before the CDR3 finishes, and the germline J gene fills in the end. The chain links TRBV6-1 to TRBJ2-1; D may be TRBD1 (5 bases). Germline V gene sequence: CDR1 MNHNS, CDR2 SASEGT. CDR3 length: 15 residues. The ends were cut back, 4 bases at V and 3 bases at J, with 13 bases in the middle. The covered CDR3 bases are TGTGCCAGCAGTGGTGACAGTTGGGTCTACAATGAG. Translation gives CASSGDSWVYNE. In full, the CDR3 reads CASSGDSWVYNEQFF.